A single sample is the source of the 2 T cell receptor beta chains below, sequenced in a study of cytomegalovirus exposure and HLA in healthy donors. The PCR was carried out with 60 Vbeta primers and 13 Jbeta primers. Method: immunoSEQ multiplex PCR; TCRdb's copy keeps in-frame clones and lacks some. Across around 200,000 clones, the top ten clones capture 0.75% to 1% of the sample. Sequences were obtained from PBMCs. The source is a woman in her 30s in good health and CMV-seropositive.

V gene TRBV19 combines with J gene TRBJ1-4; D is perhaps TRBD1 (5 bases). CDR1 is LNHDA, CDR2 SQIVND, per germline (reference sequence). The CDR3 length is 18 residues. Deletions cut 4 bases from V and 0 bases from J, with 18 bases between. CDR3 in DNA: TGTGCCAGTAGTAGAGCGGGGCAGTCCAATCCAACTAATGAAAAACTGTTTTTT. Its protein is CASSRAGQSNPTNEKLFF.

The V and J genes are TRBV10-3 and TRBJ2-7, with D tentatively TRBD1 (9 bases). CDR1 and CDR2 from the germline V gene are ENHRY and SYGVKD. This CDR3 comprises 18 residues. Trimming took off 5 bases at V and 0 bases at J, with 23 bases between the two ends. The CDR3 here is CAISNRGPGTSPSYEQYF. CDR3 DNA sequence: TGTGCCATCAGTAACAGGGGGCCCGGGACTAGTCCCTCCTACGAGCAGTACTTC.